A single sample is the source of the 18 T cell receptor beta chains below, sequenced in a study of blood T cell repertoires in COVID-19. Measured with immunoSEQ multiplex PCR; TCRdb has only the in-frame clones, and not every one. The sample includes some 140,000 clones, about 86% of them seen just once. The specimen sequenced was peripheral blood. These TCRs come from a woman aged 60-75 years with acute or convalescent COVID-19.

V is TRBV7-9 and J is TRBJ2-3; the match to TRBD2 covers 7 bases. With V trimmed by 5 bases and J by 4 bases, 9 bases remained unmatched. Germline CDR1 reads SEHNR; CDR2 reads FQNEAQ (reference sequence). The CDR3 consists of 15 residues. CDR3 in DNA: TGTGCCAGCAGCGAATCCAGCGGGGAGGCAGATACGCAGTATTTT. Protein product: CASSESSGEADTQYF.

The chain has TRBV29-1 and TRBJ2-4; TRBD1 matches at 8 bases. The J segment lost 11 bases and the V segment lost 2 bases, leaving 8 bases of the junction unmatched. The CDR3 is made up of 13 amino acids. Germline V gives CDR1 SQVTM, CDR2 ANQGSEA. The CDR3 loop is CSVEIWTGSVQYF. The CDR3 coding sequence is TGCAGCGTTGAAATTTGGACAGGGAGCGTTCAGTACTTC.

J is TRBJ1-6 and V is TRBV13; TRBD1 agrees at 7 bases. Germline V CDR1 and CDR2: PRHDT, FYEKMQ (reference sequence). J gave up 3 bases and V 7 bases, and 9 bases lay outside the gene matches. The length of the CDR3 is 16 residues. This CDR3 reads CASTLNRGVYNSPLHF. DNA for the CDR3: TGTGCCAGCACCCTAAACAGGGGTGTCTATAATTCACCCCTCCACTTT.

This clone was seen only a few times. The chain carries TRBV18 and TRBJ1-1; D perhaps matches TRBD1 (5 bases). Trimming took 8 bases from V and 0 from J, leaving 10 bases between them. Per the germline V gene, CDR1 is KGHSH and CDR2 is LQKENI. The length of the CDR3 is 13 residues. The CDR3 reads CASRGWLNTEAFF. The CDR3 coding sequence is TGTGCCAGCAGGGGCTGGCTGAACACTGAAGCTTTCTTT.

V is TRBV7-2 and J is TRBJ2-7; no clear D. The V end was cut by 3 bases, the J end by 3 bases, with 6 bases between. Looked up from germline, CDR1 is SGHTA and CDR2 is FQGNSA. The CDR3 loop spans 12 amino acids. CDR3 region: CASSFSFYEQYF. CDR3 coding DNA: TGTGCCAGCAGCTTCAGTTTCTACGAGCAGTACTTC.

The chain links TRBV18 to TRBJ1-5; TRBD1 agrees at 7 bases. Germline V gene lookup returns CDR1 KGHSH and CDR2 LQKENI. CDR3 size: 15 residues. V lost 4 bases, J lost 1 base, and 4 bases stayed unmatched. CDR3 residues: CASSLNRGSNQPQHF. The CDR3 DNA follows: TGTGCCAGCTCACTAAACAGGGGAAGCAATCAGCCCCAGCATTTT.

The CDR3 spells CASSPPTGGWENTEAFF. The CDR3 DNA reads as TGTGCCAGCTCACCACCGACAGGGGGTTGGGAAAACACTGAAGCTTTCTTT. The chain uses TRBV18 and TRBJ1-1, with 9 positions matching TRBD1. J lost 2 bases, V lost 0 bases, and 7 bases had no gene match. The CDR3 is 17 amino acids. In germline, CDR1 is KGHSH, CDR2 LQKENI.

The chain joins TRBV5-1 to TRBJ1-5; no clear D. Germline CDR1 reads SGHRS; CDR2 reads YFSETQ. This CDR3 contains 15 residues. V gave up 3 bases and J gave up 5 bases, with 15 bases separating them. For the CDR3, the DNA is TGCGCCAGCAGCTCGGAGGGTACGCCCGATCAGCCCCAGCATTTT. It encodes CASSSEGTPDQPQHF.

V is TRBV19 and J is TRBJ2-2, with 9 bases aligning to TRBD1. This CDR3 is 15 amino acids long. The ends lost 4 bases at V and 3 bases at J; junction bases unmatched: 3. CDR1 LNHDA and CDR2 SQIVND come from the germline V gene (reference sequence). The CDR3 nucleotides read TGTGCCAGTAGTACCCGGGACAGGGACACCGGGGAGCTGTTTTTT. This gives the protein CASSTRDRDTGELFF.

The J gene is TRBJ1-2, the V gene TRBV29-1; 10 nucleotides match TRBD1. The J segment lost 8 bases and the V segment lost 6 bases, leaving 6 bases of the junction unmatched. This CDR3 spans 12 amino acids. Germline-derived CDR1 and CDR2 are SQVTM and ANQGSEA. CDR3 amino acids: CSVRQGARGYTF. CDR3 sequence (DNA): TGCAGCGTAAGACAGGGGGCGCGAGGCTACACCTTC.

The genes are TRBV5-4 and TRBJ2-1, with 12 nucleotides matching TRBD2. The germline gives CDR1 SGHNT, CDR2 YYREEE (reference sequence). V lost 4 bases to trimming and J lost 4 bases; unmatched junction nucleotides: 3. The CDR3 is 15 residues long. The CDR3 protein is CASSRTSGAYNEQFF. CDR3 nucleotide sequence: TGTGCCAGCAGCCGGACTAGCGGGGCATACAATGAGCAGTTCTTC.

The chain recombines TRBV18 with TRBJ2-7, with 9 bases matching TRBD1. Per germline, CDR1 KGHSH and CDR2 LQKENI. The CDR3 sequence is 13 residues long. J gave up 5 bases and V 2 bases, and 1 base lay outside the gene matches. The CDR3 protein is CASSPGQGNEQYF. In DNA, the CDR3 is TGTGCCAGCTCACCAGGACAGGGGAACGAGCAGTACTTC.

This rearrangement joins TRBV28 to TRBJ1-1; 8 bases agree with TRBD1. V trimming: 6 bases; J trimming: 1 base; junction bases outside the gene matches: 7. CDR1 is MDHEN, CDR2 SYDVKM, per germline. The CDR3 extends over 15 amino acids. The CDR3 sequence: CASRPGGAGNTEAFF. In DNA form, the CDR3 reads TGTGCCAGCAGACCAGGGGGCGCCGGGAACACTGAAGCTTTCTTT.

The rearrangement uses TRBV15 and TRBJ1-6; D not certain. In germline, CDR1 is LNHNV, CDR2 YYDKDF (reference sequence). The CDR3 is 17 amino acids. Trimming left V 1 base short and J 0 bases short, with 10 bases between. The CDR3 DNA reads TGTGCCACCAGCAGAGTCCCGGAGAGCTCCTATAATTCACCCCTCCACTTT. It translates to CATSRVPESSYNSPLHF.

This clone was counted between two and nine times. In DNA form, the CDR3 reads TGTGCCAGCAGCGTAGAACTAGCGGGGGCCCATGAGCAGTTCTTC. Translation gives CASSVELAGAHEQFF. V is TRBV9 and J is TRBJ2-1; 11 bases are a match to TRBD2. CDR3 size: 15 residues. The germline gives CDR1 SGDLS, CDR2 YYNGEE. V lost 0 bases, J lost 8 bases, and 4 bases stayed unmatched. Full variable domain (rest looked up from reference TRBV9 and TRBJ2-1): DSGVTQTPKHLITATGQRVTLRCSPRSGDLSVYWYQQSLDQGLQFLIQYYNGEERAKGNILERFSAQQFPDLHSELNLSSLELGDSALYFCASSVELAGAHEQFFGPGTRLTVL.

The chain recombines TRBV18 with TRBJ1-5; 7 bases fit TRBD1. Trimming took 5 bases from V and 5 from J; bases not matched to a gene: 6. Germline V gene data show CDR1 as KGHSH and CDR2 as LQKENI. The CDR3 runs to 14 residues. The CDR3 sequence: CASSDQGGDQPQHF. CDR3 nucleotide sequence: TGTGCCAGCTCAGATCAGGGGGGAGATCAGCCCCAGCATTTT. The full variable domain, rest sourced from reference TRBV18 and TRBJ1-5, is NAGVMQNPRHLVRRRGQEARLRCSPMKGHSHVYWYRQLPEEGLKFMVYLQKENIIDESGMPKERFSAEFPKEGPSILRIQQVVRGDSAAYFCASSDQGGDQPQHFGDGTRLSIL.

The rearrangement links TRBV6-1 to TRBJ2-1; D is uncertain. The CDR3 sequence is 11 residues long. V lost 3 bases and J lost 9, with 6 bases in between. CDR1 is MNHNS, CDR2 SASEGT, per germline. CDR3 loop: CASSEFGEQFF. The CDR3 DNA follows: TGTGCCAGCAGTGAGTTCGGTGAGCAGTTCTTC.

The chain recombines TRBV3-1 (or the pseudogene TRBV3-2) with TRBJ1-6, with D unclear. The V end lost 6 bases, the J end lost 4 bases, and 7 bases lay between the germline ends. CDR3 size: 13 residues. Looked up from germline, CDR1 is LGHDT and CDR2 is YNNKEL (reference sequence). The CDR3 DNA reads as TGTGCCAGCAGTAGCTATTATAATTCACCCCTCCACTTT. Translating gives CASSSYYNSPLHF.